One and the same sample provided the 18 T cell receptor beta chains below, sequenced in a study of blood T cell repertoires in COVID-19. Assay: immunoSEQ multiplex PCR; the TCRdb copy retains only in-frame clones and omits some. The sample holds a few hundred thousand clones; around 90% are singletons and the top ten take approximately 6%. Specimen: peripheral blood. All receptors come from a woman aged 45-65 years with COVID-19, enrolled during active disease.

The chain couples TRBV19 to TRBJ1-2; D is undetermined. The ends were cut back, 7 bases at V and 2 bases at J, with 5 bases in the middle. Germline V lookup: CDR1 LNHDA, CDR2 SQIVND (reference sequence). The CDR3 loop spans 11 amino acids. The CDR3 region is CASTQNYGYTF. CDR3 coding DNA: TGTGCCAGTACACAGAACTATGGCTACACCTTC.

The gene calls are TRBV2 and TRBJ2-5, with D hard to call. Deletions cut 2 bases from V and 0 bases from J, with 7 bases between. CDR1 is SNHLY, CDR2 FYNNEI, per germline. This CDR3 comprises 14 residues. The CDR3, as DNA: TGTGCCAGCAGTGAACCAGTCTACCAAGAGACCCAGTACTTC. It yields the protein CASSEPVYQETQYF.

The rearrangement joins TRBV5-6 to TRBJ1-5, with D unclear. Germline CDR1 reads SGHDT; CDR2 reads YYEEEE. CDR3 length: 16 amino acids. V shed 4 bases and J shed 0 bases, with 14 bases lying between them. CDR3 DNA: TGTGCCAGCAGCCGGTCGAGGGATCGTAGCAATCAGCCCCAGCATTTT. This gives the protein CASSRSRDRSNQPQHF. Using reference TRBV5-6 and TRBJ1-5 for the parts outside the CDR3, the full variable domain is DAGVTQSPTHLIKTRGQQVTLRCSPKSGHDTVSWYQQALGQGPQFIFQYYEEEERQRGNFPDRFSGHQFPNYSSELNVNALLLGDSALYLCASSRSRDRSNQPQHFGDGTRLSIL.

The genes are TRBV18 and TRBJ2-5; 13 nucleotides agree with TRBD2. CDR1 KGHSH and CDR2 LQKENI come from the germline V gene. The CDR3 has 16 residues. V gave up 3 bases and J gave up 5 bases; unmatched junction bases: 6. The CDR3 DNA sequence: TGTGCCAGCTCACCGGGGACTAGCGGGATAGGGGAGACCCAGTACTTC. Protein: CASSPGTSGIGETQYF.

The V gene is TRBV10-2, the J gene TRBJ2-7, with TRBD1 matching 7 bases. The CDR3 extends over 13 amino acids. CDR1 and CDR2 from the germline V gene are WSHSY and SAAADI. Trimming took 7 bases from V and 5 from J; bases not matched to a gene: 8. CDR3 sequence reads: CASTPRGPDEQYF. The CDR3 bases are TGCGCCAGCACCCCTAGGGGGCCTGACGAGCAGTACTTC.

The chain uses TRBV27 and TRBJ2-1; D is possibly TRBD1 (6 bases). The V and J ends lost 3 bases and 7 bases respectively, with 16 bases between them. CDR1 is MNHEY and CDR2 is SMNVEV in the germline V gene (reference sequence). CDR3 size: 15 residues. The CDR3 region has the DNA TGTGCCAGCAGTTTTCGTTTACAGGGTCTAAATGAGCAGTTCTTC. This sequence encodes CASSFRLQGLNEQFF.

With respect to this clone: Other DNA variants within this sample encode the same CDR3. The chain is built from TRBV18 and TRBJ2-3, with 10 positions matching TRBD2. Germline V gene lookup returns CDR1 KGHSH and CDR2 LQKENI. This CDR3 contains 15 residues. J was trimmed by 6 bases and V by 3 bases; bases with no gene match: 6. The DNA of the CDR3 is TGTGCCAGCTCACCCCTAGCGGGAGCCACGGATACGCAGTATTTT. Translation gives CASSPLAGATDTQYF.

The J gene is TRBJ2-3, the V gene TRBV12-5, with 7 bases aligning to TRBD2. The germline V gene encodes CDR1 LGHNT and CDR2 FRNRAP. This CDR3 spans 16 amino acids. V shed 1 base, J shed 5 bases, and the junction held 9 bases outside the gene matches. The CDR3 reads CASGLEGGSLGDTQYF. As DNA, the CDR3 is TGTGCTAGTGGTTTGGAGGGCGGGAGCTTGGGAGATACGCAGTATTTT.

As to this clone: Other DNA sequences in this specimen translate into the identical CDR3. The J gene is TRBJ1-4, the V gene TRBV18, with 9 bases identical to TRBD1. Germline values: CDR1 KGHSH, CDR2 LQKENI. J lost 8 bases, V lost 6 bases, and 7 bases had no gene match. The CDR3 sequence is 14 residues long. CDR3 sequence: CASSPGTGREKLFF. The CDR3 DNA reads TGTGCCAGCTCCCCCGGGACAGGGCGCGAAAAACTGTTTTTT.

This chain links TRBV19 with TRBJ2-7; 10 nucleotides line up with TRBD1. The CDR3 has 14 amino acids. From germline, CDR1 is LNHDA and CDR2 SQIVND (reference sequence). The V segment lost 3 bases and the J segment 3 bases; nucleotides outside the gene matches: 2. In nucleotides, the CDR3 is TGTGCCAGTAGTATTAGGACAGGGGGCTACGAGCAGTACTTC. This sequence encodes CASSIRTGGYEQYF. Combining the CDR3 with reference TRBV19 and TRBJ2-7 gives the whole variable domain DGGITQSPKYLFRKEGQNVTLSCEQNLNHDAMYWYRQDPGQGLRLIYYSQIVNDFQKGDIAEGYSVSREKKESFPLTVTSAQKNPTAFYLCASSIRTGGYEQYFGPGTRLTVT.

About this clone: Other DNA sequences of this sample code for an identical CDR3. The V call is TRBV3-1 (or the pseudogene TRBV3-2), the J call TRBJ2-3; 12 nucleotides agree with TRBD2. The CDR3 runs to 16 residues. Germline loops: CDR1 LGHDT, CDR2 YNNKEL (reference sequence). V shed 4 bases, J shed 2 bases, and the junction held 4 bases outside the gene matches. The CDR3 sequence is CASSLGLAGNTDTQYF. The CDR3 DNA reads TGTGCCAGCAGCCTGGGACTAGCGGGCAACACAGATACGCAGTATTTT.

The rearrangement uses TRBV11-2 and TRBJ1-1; 9 bases match TRBD1. The CDR3 consists of 14 residues. V lost 6 bases and J lost 6; bases outside the gene matches: 8. Per germline, CDR1 SGHAT and CDR2 FQNNGV. The chain's CDR3 is CASRHITGGPEAFF. The CDR3 DNA sequence: TGTGCCAGCAGACATATCACAGGGGGCCCTGAAGCTTTCTTT.

The gene calls are TRBV5-1 and TRBJ1-4; perhaps TRBD1 as D (5 bases). Between the trimmed V and J ends, which lost 3 bases and 6 bases, there was a span of 21 bases. This CDR3 has 17 residues. Germline-derived CDR1 and CDR2 are SGHRS and YFSETQ. CDR3 in DNA: TGCGCCAGCAGCTCTGGGGAAGTCAACTTAGGGGATGAAAAACTGTTTTTT. This gives the protein CASSSGEVNLGDEKLFF.

As concerns this clone: The same CDR3 can be traced to other DNA sequences in this sample. CDR3 sequence reads: CSASLRGKLFF. CDR3 DNA: TGCAGTGCTAGTCTTAGGGGAAAACTGTTTTTT. The chain joins TRBV20-1 to TRBJ1-4; TRBD1 is a possible D gene (5 bases). V lost 3 bases to trimming and J lost 10 bases, with 9 bases between them. This CDR3 spans 11 amino acids. From germline, CDR1 is DFQATT and CDR2 SNEGSKA (reference sequence).

This clone was recorded once. CDR3 DNA sequence: TGTGCCAGCAGCTTAGGAGTGGTGAATGAGCAGTTCTTC. It specifies CASSLGVVNEQFF. The rearrangement uses TRBV11-2 and TRBJ2-1; D ambiguous. The V and J ends lost 1 base and 7 bases respectively, with 8 bases between them. The CDR3 sequence is 13 residues long. Germline V lookup: CDR1 SGHAT, CDR2 FQNNGV.

This sequence joins TRBV4-1 and TRBJ2-2; 9 nucleotides match TRBD2. Trimming cost V 4 bases and J 6 bases; bases outside gene matches: 15. CDR1 and CDR2 (germline): MGHRA, YSYEKL. CDR3 length: 18 residues. DNA of the CDR3: TGCGCCAGCAGCCGGGGAGGGGCGGGAGGGCCCTCATCCGGGGAGCTGTTTTTT. Translating gives CASSRGGAGGPSSGELFF.

The rearrangement uses TRBV7-9 and TRBJ2-1; TRBD2 might be the D (6 bases). The CDR3 sequence is 17 residues long. V was clipped by 7 bases and J by 0 bases, with 19 bases between them. Germline-derived CDR1 and CDR2 are SEHNR and FQNEAQ (reference sequence). The CDR3 is CASIAVAAVFSYNEQFF. CDR3 bases: TGTGCCAGCATCGCAGTAGCGGCCGTTTTCTCCTACAATGAGCAGTTCTTC. The whole variable domain, filled in from reference TRBV7-9 and TRBJ2-1, reads DTGVSQNPRHKITKRGQNVTFRCDPISEHNRLYWYRQTLGQGPEFLTYFQNEAQLEKSRLLSDRFSAERPKGSFSTLEIQRTEQGDSAMYLCASIAVAAVFSYNEQFFGPGTRLTVL.

The V gene is TRBV5-5, the J gene TRBJ2-3, with a tentative D call TRBD1 (6 bases). V was clipped by 1 base and J by 2 bases, with 8 bases between them. This CDR3 is built from 14 residues. Germline V CDR1 and CDR2: SGHKS, YYEKEE (reference sequence). DNA of the CDR3: TGTGCCAGCAGCTTGCCAGGGGTCACAGATACGCAGTATTTT. It yields the protein CASSLPGVTDTQYF.